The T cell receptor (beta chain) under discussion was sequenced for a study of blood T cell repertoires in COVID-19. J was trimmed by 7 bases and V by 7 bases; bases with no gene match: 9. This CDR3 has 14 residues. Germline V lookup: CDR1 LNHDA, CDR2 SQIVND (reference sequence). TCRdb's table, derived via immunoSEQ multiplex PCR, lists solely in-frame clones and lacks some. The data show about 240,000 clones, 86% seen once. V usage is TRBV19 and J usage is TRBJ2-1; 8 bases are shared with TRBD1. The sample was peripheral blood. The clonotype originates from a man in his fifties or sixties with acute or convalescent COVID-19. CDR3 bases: TGTGCCAGTATCGGGACAGGTCGTTATAATGAGCAGTTCTTC. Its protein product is CASIGTGRYNEQFF.